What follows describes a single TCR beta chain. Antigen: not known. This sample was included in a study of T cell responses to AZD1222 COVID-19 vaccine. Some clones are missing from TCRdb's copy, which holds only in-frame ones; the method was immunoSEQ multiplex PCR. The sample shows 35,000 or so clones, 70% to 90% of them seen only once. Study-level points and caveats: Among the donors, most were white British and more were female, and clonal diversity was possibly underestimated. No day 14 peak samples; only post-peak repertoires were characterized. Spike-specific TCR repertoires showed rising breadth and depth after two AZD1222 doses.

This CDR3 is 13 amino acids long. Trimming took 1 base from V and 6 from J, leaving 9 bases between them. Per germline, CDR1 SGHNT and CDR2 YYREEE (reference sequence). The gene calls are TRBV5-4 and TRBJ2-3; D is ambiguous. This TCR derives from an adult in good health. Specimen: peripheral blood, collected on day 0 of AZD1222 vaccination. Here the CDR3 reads CASSLPRNDTQYF. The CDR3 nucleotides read TGTGCCAGCAGCTTGCCTAGGAATGATACGCAGTATTTT. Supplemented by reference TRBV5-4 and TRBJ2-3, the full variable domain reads ETGVTQSPTHLIKTRGQQVTLRCSSQSGHNTVSWYQQALGQGPQFIFQYYREEENGRGNFPPRFSGLQFPNYSSELNVNALELDDSALYLCASSLPRNDTQYFGPGTRLTVL.